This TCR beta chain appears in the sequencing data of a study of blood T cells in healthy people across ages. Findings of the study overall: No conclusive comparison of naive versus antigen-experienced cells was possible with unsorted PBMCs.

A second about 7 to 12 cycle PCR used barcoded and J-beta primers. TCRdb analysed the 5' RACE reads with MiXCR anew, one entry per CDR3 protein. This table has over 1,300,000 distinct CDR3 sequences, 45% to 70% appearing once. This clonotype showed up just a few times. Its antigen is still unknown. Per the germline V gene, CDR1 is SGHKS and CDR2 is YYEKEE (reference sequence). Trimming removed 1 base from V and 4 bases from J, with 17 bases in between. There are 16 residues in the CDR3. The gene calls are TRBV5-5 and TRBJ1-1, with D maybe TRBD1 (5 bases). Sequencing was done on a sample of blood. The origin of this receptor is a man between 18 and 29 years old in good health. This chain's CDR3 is CASSLTHTTVSTEAFF. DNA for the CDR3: TGTGCCAGCAGCTTGACCCATACGACAGTCTCCACTGAAGCTTTCTTT.